The 24 T cell receptor beta chains presented below share a single source sample, sequenced in a study of identical twins. Using its own MiXCR run on the 5' RACE reads, TCRdb lists one record per CDR3 protein. The sample shows some 240,000 distinct CDR3 sequences, about 8% of them seen only once. These data are also associated with another study on yellow fever vaccine responses in identical twins.

The sequencing input was CD8+ T cells sorted from blood. These receptor sequences come from a woman between 18 and 29 years old in good health.

The rearrangement joins TRBV6-5 to TRBJ2-7, with 10 bases fitting TRBD2. The CDR3 runs to 18 residues. Germline CDR1 MNHEY, CDR2 SVGAGI. The trim removed 3 bases at V and 1 base at J, leaving 12 bases unmatched. CDR3 residues: CASSYPLHPSGGSYEQYF. Here the CDR3 DNA reads TGTGCCAGCAGTTATCCCCTCCACCCTAGCGGGGGTTCCTACGAGCAGTACTTC.

The gene calls are TRBV27 and TRBJ2-5; D is ambiguous. CDR3 length equals 13 residues. The V gene lost 0 bases and the J gene lost 5 bases, with 7 bases spanning the gap. CDR1 is MNHEY and CDR2 is SMNVEV in the germline V gene (reference sequence). This chain's CDR3 is CASSLSEWETQYF. CDR3 sequence (DNA): TGTGCCAGCAGTTTATCGGAGTGGGAGACCCAGTACTTC.

This clonotype was observed a handful of times. The chain recombines TRBV7-9 with TRBJ2-5, with TRBD1 identical over 7 bases. Trimming took 4 bases from V and 5 from J; bases not matched to a gene: 7. The germline V gene has CDR1 SEHNR and CDR2 FQNEAQ (reference sequence). The CDR3 sequence is 14 residues long. The CDR3 loop reads CASSSGQVRETQYF. CDR3 DNA sequence: TGTGCCAGCAGCTCCGGACAGGTTCGTGAGACCCAGTACTTC.

This clonotype was seen a handful of times. The chain carries TRBV27 and TRBJ2-1; D ambiguous. CDR3 length: 14 residues. With 7 bases removed from V and 6 bases from J, the gap between germline ends came to 16 bases. Germline V gene data show CDR1 as MNHEY and CDR2 as SMNVEV (reference sequence). The CDR3 loop is CASKPWVDSNEQFF. CDR3 in DNA: TGTGCCAGCAAACCATGGGTAGACTCCAATGAGCAGTTCTTC.

There are a few counts of this clonotype. The chain combines TRBV14 with TRBJ2-7; D possibly corresponds to TRBD1 (6 bases). V lost 0 bases to trimming and J lost 0 bases, with 12 bases between them. This CDR3 is built from 16 residues. In germline, CDR1 is SGHDN, CDR2 FVKESK. Written as DNA, the CDR3 is TGTGCCAGCAGCCAAGAACAGGGTGGGGGCTCCTACGAGCAGTACTTC. This codes for CASSQEQGGGSYEQYF.

This clonotype has at least ten counts. The CDR3 is CASSAALKTGGYGYTF. CDR3 DNA sequence: TGTGCCAGCAGCGCAGCCCTCAAGACAGGGGGATATGGCTACACCTTC. The chain is built from TRBV9 and TRBJ1-2; 9 bases agree with TRBD1. Germline V lookup: CDR1 SGDLS, CDR2 YYNGEE. The CDR3 has 16 residues. The junction had 11 bases not matched to a gene; V was cut back by 3 bases and J by 5 bases.

The rearrangement joins TRBV20-1 to TRBJ2-7, with 7 bases aligning to TRBD2. CDR1 and CDR2 from the germline V gene are DFQATT and SNEGSKA (reference sequence). CDR3 length: 13 amino acids. Trimming removed 3 bases from V and 0 bases from J; junction bases left unmatched: 2. CDR3 nucleotide sequence: TGCAGTGCTAGGAGCGGGAACTCCTACGAGCAGTACTTC. It specifies CSARSGNSYEQYF.

In nucleotides, the CDR3 is TGTGCCAGCAGTTTATCGGGGGGGGACAGATCCTACGAGCAGTACTTC. This gives the protein CASSLSGGDRSYEQYF. The chain joins TRBV27 to TRBJ2-7; D assignment may be TRBD1 or TRBD2 (7 bases each). Germline V CDR1 and CDR2: MNHEY, SMNVEV (reference sequence). The CDR3 has 16 amino acids. Trimming shortened V by 0 bases and J by 1 base, and 13 bases separated the two germline ends.

There are a few counts of this clonotype. The rearrangement joins TRBV20-1 to TRBJ1-1; weak D call: TRBD1 (5 bases). CDR1 and CDR2 (germline): DFQATT, SNEGSKA (reference sequence). V lost 6 bases, J lost 4 bases, and 18 bases lay in between. The CDR3 is made up of 14 amino acids. The CDR3 nucleotides read TGCAGTGCCCCCCCTGAGGGGTGGGTCACTGAAGCTTTCTTT. Protein sequence: CSAPPEGWVTEAFF.

This clonotype was picked up many times. This sequence joins TRBV27 and TRBJ2-3; maybe TRBD2 (6 bases). Germline assignment: CDR1 MNHEY and CDR2 SMNVEV (reference sequence). This CDR3 spans 14 amino acids. V was pared by 8 bases and J by 4 bases, with 16 bases between. The CDR3: CASRSGVGSDTQYF. DNA for the CDR3: TGTGCCAGCCGTAGCGGTGTCGGGTCAGATACGCAGTATTTT.

This clonotype has a count of ten or more. The rearrangement links TRBV12-3 or TRBV12-4 to TRBJ2-7, with TRBD2 matching 12 bases. The CDR3 length is 15 residues. The V gene end was trimmed by 4 bases and the J gene end by 4 bases; junction bases not matched to a gene: 5. CDR3 in amino acids: CASSSSGRGIYEQYF. In nucleotides, the CDR3 is TGTGCCAGCAGTTCTAGCGGGAGGGGAATTTACGAGCAGTACTTC.

The rearrangement links TRBV4-1 to TRBJ2-3; a weak D match, TRBD2 (7 bases). Per germline, CDR1 MGHRA and CDR2 YSYEKL. Trimming removed 4 bases at V and 3 bases at J, with 20 bases between. The CDR3 is 17 amino acids. The CDR3 nucleotides are TGCGCCAGCAGCCCCATGGGCGGGGGCGTCGGAACAGATACGCAGTATTTT. Translating gives CASSPMGGGVGTDTQYF.

This chain uses TRBV7-9 with TRBJ2-7; 8 bases are shared with TRBD1. V trimming: 11 bases; J trimming: 3 bases; junction bases outside the gene matches: 9. This CDR3 has 13 amino acids. Germline CDR1 is SEHNR and CDR2 is FQNEAQ (reference sequence). The CDR3, as DNA: TGTGCCGTACAGGGGGACCTTAGCTACGAGCAGTACTTC. Translating gives CAVQGDLSYEQYF.

This clonotype was recorded at least ten times. The chain is built from TRBV7-9 and TRBJ2-2, with TRBD1 matching over 8 bases. CDR1 is SEHNR, CDR2 FQNEAQ, per germline (reference sequence). The CDR3 runs to 15 residues. Trimming took 7 bases from V and 4 from J; bases not matched to a gene: 8. The CDR3 sequence: CASTEQGVATGELFF. For the CDR3, the DNA is TGTGCCAGCACCGAACAGGGGGTGGCCACCGGGGAGCTGTTTTTT.

This clonotype was detected a few times. The V gene is TRBV6-2 or TRBV6-3, the J gene TRBJ2-7; tentatively, D is TRBD1 (6 bases). The V gene lost 2 bases and the J gene lost 5 bases, with 16 bases spanning the gap. Germline CDR1 reads MNHEY; CDR2 reads SVGEGT. This CDR3 region has 15 residues. In nucleotides, the CDR3 is TGTGCCAGCAGTTACAGGGGGACACGGTGGGACGAGCAGTACTTC. This gives the protein CASSYRGTRWDEQYF.

This clonotype has just a few counts. The V and J genes are TRBV5-1 and TRBJ2-3; weak D call: TRBD2 (6 bases). With 6 bases removed from V and 1 base from J, the gap between germline ends came to 15 bases. CDR1 and CDR2 from the germline V gene are SGHRS and YFSETQ. The CDR3 spans 15 residues. CDR3 amino acids: CASKTTIAGTDTQYF. DNA for the CDR3: TGCGCCAGCAAAACGACTATAGCGGGCACAGATACGCAGTATTTT.

In the case of this clonotype: Mismatch with germline at one junction end may stem from a read error. The J gene is TRBJ1-2, the V gene TRBV7-3; D gene ambiguous. The germline gives CDR1 SGHTA, CDR2 FQGTGA. This CDR3 region has 9 residues. The CDR3 DNA sequence: TGTGCCAGCAGCTCCGTGGGCCACTTC. Its protein is CASSSVGHF. Variable domain in full (rest from reference TRBV7-3 and TRBJ1-2): GAGVSQTPSNKVTEKGKYVELRCDPISGHTALYWYRQSLGQGPEFLIYFQGTGAADDSGLPNDRFFAVRPEGSVSTLKIQRTERGDSAVYLCASSSVGHFGSGTRLTVV.

This clonotype turned up a few times. The V gene is TRBV12-3 or TRBV12-4, the J gene TRBJ2-5; perhaps TRBD1 as D (7 bases). This CDR3 is built from 15 residues. The V end was cut by 8 bases, the J end by 4 bases, with 20 bases between. CDR3 bases: TGTGCCAGCGCGCCCTTAGGGCAGGGGGGAGAGACCCAGTACTTC. Amino acids: CASAPLGQGGETQYF.

This clonotype was counted many times. V is TRBV11-1 and J is TRBJ2-1; possibly TRBD2 for D (7 bases). V was pared by 1 base and J by 9 bases, with 13 bases between. The germline gives CDR1 SGHAT, CDR2 FQDESV (reference sequence). This CDR3 has 14 residues. CDR3 loop: CASSLVLAGAEQFF. The CDR3 bases are TGTGCCAGCAGCTTAGTATTGGCGGGGGCTGAGCAGTTCTTC.

This clonotype was observed a handful of times. Written as DNA, the CDR3 is TGTGCCAGCAGCTCCATCGGGATTCAAGAGACCCAGTACTTC. Its protein product is CASSSIGIQETQYF. This sequence joins TRBV7-9 and TRBJ2-5, with D possibly matching TRBD2 (5 bases). V was pared by 4 bases and J by 2 bases, with 11 bases between. This CDR3 spans 14 amino acids. The germline V gene has CDR1 SEHNR and CDR2 FQNEAQ (reference sequence).

This clonotype was found many times. The genes are TRBV24-1 and TRBJ2-5; 7 positions match TRBD2. Germline V gene sequence: CDR1 KGHDR, CDR2 SFDVKD. V was pared by 1 base and J by 5 bases, with 6 bases of the junction left unmatched. This CDR3 region has 15 residues. The CDR3 DNA reads as TGTGCCACCAGTGATTTCCGGACTAGTGATGAGACCCAGTACTTC. Its translation is CATSDFRTSDETQYF.

V is TRBV30 and J is TRBJ2-2, with D perhaps given as TRBD1 or TRBD2 (6 bases each). Germline CDR1 is GTSNPN and CDR2 is SVGIG (reference sequence). The CDR3 is 13 residues long. The V gene lost 0 bases and the J gene lost 6 bases, with 8 bases spanning the gap. DNA of the CDR3: TGTGCCTGGAGTGTTGGGGGGCCCGGGGAGCTGTTTTTT. Protein: CAWSVGGPGELFF.

Only a few counts were recorded for this clonotype. V is TRBV2 and J is TRBJ2-5; 12 bases line up with TRBD2. J was trimmed by 5 bases and V by 6 bases; bases with no gene match: 10. CDR3 size: 16 residues. Germline lookup yields CDR1 SNHLY and CDR2 FYNNEI. The CDR3 region is CASRNLAGGPEETQYF. CDR3 sequence (DNA): TGTGCCAGCAGGAATCTAGCGGGAGGGCCGGAGGAGACCCAGTACTTC.

This clonotype has just a few counts. The chain uses TRBV7-9 and TRBJ2-7; D is ambiguous. The germline CDR1 and CDR2 sequences are SEHNR and FQNEAQ (reference sequence). Trimming pared 2 bases from V and 6 bases from J, leaving 5 bases between. This CDR3 has 11 amino acids. The CDR3 here is CASSLYSEQYF. DNA of the CDR3: TGTGCCAGCAGCTTATACTCCGAGCAGTACTTC. Based on the CDR3 plus reference TRBV7-9 and TRBJ2-7, the full variable domain is DTGVSQNPRHKITKRGQNVTFRCDPISEHNRLYWYRQTLGQGPEFLTYFQNEAQLEKSRLLSDRFSAERPKGSFSTLEIQRTEQGDSAMYLCASSLYSEQYFGPGTRLTVT.